Each of the 28 T cell receptor beta chains below was sequenced from the same sample in a study of cytomegalovirus exposure and HLA in healthy donors. PCR employed 60 Vbeta and 13 Jbeta primers. The protocol was immunoSEQ multiplex PCR, while the TCRdb copy is restricted to in-frame clones and leaves out a portion. Of approximately 120,000 clones in the sample, over 60% were seen once. Material for sequencing was PBMCs. All receptors come from a man aged 50 or older in good health and CMV-seronegative.

The CDR3 loop reads CAISESREGYGYTF. CDR3 in DNA: TGTGCCATCAGTGAGTCCAGGGAAGGCTATGGCTACACCTTC. V is TRBV10-3 and J is TRBJ1-2; TRBD1 might be the D (5 bases). The CDR3 covers 14 residues. Germline CDR1 ENHRY, CDR2 SYGVKD. V was shortened by 0 bases and J by 4 bases, with 9 bases between the two germline ends.

This chain joins TRBV2 and TRBJ2-5; D ambiguous. Trimming cost V 6 bases and J 4 bases, with 15 bases left between them. CDR1 is SNHLY, CDR2 FYNNEI, per germline. The CDR3 covers 14 residues. CDR3 sequence reads: CASSPLVVAETQYF. The DNA for the CDR3 is TGTGCCAGCAGCCCCCTAGTAGTGGCAGAGACCCAGTACTTC.

The chain joins TRBV5-1 to TRBJ1-1, with 12 bases aligning to TRBD1. The CDR3 has 18 amino acids. With V trimmed by 0 bases and J by 2 bases, 8 bases remained unmatched. CDR1 is SGHRS, CDR2 YFSETQ, per germline. The CDR3 loop reads CASSLVGTGGAGNTEAFF. CDR3 coding DNA: TGCGCCAGCAGCTTGGTGGGGACAGGGGGCGCGGGAAACACTGAAGCTTTCTTT.

This clone was seen only once. The chain recombines TRBV2 with TRBJ1-2, with TRBD1 matching 9 bases. This CDR3 contains 14 residues. CDR1 SNHLY and CDR2 FYNNEI come from the germline V gene. With 5 bases clipped from V and 4 bases from J, the junction kept 5 bases outside the gene matches. As DNA, the CDR3 is TGTGCCAGCAGTCGGGGACAGGGATTCTATGGCTACACCTTC. It codes for CASSRGQGFYGYTF.

A remark on this clone: Because it lacks the conserved phenylalanine or tryptophan at the end, this CDR3 is likely a read error. No DNA is shown, since the ends of the CDR3 on it are uncertain; the CDR3 is the one TCRdb lists. The chain joins TRBV5-6 to TRBJ2-3; the table assigns TRBD2, which was not confirmed against the DNA. From germline, CDR1 is SGHDT and CDR2 YYEEEE. A total of 13 residues make up the CDR3, ends included. The CDR3 reads CASSLGGGLNSLI.

V is TRBV15 and J is TRBJ2-1, with TRBD2 as a possible D gene (5 bases). The V gene's germline CDR1 is LNHNV and CDR2 YYDKDF (reference sequence). The V and J ends lost 0 bases and 10 bases respectively, with 13 bases between them. The CDR3 length is 14 residues. The CDR3 spells CATSRDRGIEEQFF. CDR3 DNA: TGTGCCACCAGCAGAGACCGGGGAATTGAGGAGCAGTTCTTC.

The rearrangement joins TRBV5-1 to TRBJ1-1; D unresolved. In germline, CDR1 is SGHRS, CDR2 YFSETQ. This CDR3 spans 11 amino acids. The V and J ends lost 4 bases and 3 bases respectively, with 4 bases between them. In nucleotides, the CDR3 is TGCGCCAGCAGCCAGGACACTGAAGCTTTCTTT. Its protein is CASSQDTEAFF.

The gene calls are TRBV5-4 and TRBJ2-5; 14 bases agree with TRBD2. CDR1 and CDR2 from the germline V gene are SGHNT and YYREEE (reference sequence). V shed 3 bases, J shed 1 base, and the junction held 5 bases outside the gene matches. The CDR3 covers 17 residues. The CDR3 nucleotides are TGTGCCAGCAGCTCCGGACTAGCGGGGGGTGGCCAAGAGACCCAGTACTTC. Translated, it gives CASSSGLAGGGQETQYF. Using reference TRBV5-4 and TRBJ2-5 for the parts outside the CDR3, the full variable domain is ETGVTQSPTHLIKTRGQQVTLRCSSQSGHNTVSWYQQALGQGPQFIFQYYREEENGRGNFPPRFSGLQFPNYSSELNVNALELDDSALYLCASSSGLAGGGQETQYFGPGTRLLVL.

V usage is TRBV7-2 and J usage is TRBJ1-4; weak D call: TRBD1 (6 bases). V lost 1 base and J lost 0, with 9 bases in between. This CDR3 has 16 amino acids. Germline V CDR1 and CDR2: SGHTA, FQGNSA. As DNA, the CDR3 is TGTGCCAGCAGCTTAGTGGCAGGGGCAACTAATGAAAAACTGTTTTTT. Protein product: CASSLVAGATNEKLFF.

The V gene is TRBV5-1, the J gene TRBJ1-1; D unresolved. The CDR3 spans 13 residues. V lost 5 bases and J 7 bases, leaving 15 bases between the germline ends. Germline lookup yields CDR1 SGHRS and CDR2 YFSETQ. The CDR3 loop reads CASSTLWGGEAFF. The CDR3 bases are TGCGCCAGCAGTACCCTTTGGGGAGGTGAAGCTTTCTTT.

V usage is TRBV6-6 and J usage is TRBJ1-1; D remains unclear. Germline CDR1 and CDR2: MNHNY and SVGAGI (reference sequence). V was pared by 7 bases and J by 0 bases, with 6 bases between. The CDR3 contains 12 residues. CDR3 bases: TGTGCCAGCACCAACTTGAACACTGAAGCTTTCTTT. It specifies CASTNLNTEAFF.

The chain carries TRBV29-1 and TRBJ2-3, with 7 bases matching TRBD2. The CDR3 contains 14 residues. The J segment lost 0 bases and the V segment lost 7 bases, leaving 7 bases of the junction unmatched. In germline, CDR1 is SQVTM, CDR2 ANQGSEA. The CDR3 here is CSATGGGSTDTQYF. The CDR3 nucleotides are TGCAGCGCCACAGGCGGGGGTAGCACAGATACGCAGTATTTT.

The gene calls are TRBV19 and TRBJ1-1; D might be TRBD1 (6 bases). Germline loops: CDR1 LNHDA, CDR2 SQIVND (reference sequence). V was clipped by 6 bases and J by 6 bases, with 14 bases between them. The CDR3 is 13 amino acids. The CDR3 reads CASSTPGEAEAFF. In DNA form, the CDR3 reads TGTGCCAGTAGCACACCAGGGGAAGCTGAAGCTTTCTTT.

This clone was seen only once. The V gene is TRBV5-1, the J gene TRBJ2-3; 7 bases match TRBD1. Germline values: CDR1 SGHRS, CDR2 YFSETQ. The CDR3 length is 13 residues. The V gene end was trimmed by 4 bases and the J gene end by 2 bases; junction bases not matched to a gene: 1. The CDR3 loop is CASSTGATDTQYF. The CDR3 DNA reads as TGCGCCAGCAGCACAGGGGCCACAGATACGCAGTATTTT.

The V gene is TRBV4-2, the J gene TRBJ2-1; D is perhaps TRBD2 (6 bases). CDR3 length: 15 residues. Trimming shortened V by 4 bases and J by 4 bases, and 14 bases separated the two germline ends. Germline V gene data show CDR1 as LGHNA and CDR2 as YNFKEQ. The CDR3 spells CASSLEDYQYNEQFF. In DNA, the CDR3 is TGTGCCAGCAGCCTCGAGGACTACCAGTACAATGAGCAGTTCTTC.

This chain joins TRBV18 and TRBJ1-4; TRBD1 might be the D (6 bases). V gave up 3 bases and J gave up 5 bases, with 13 bases separating them. Germline V gene lookup returns CDR1 KGHSH and CDR2 LQKENI. There are 15 residues in the CDR3. The CDR3 nucleotides read TGTGCCAGCTCACCCGGACAGCTCCAAAATGAAAAACTGTTTTTT. It translates to CASSPGQLQNEKLFF.

This rearrangement joins TRBV18 to TRBJ2-7; TRBD2 might be the D (5 bases). Trimming removed 2 bases at V and 7 bases at J, with 12 bases between. Germline V gene sequence: CDR1 KGHSH, CDR2 LQKENI. This CDR3 has 13 residues. The DNA of the CDR3 is TGTGCCAGCTCACCAGCCCGGGGAAGGGAGCAGTACGTC. It encodes CASSPARGREQYV.

V and J are TRBV6-1 and TRBJ1-3; a possible D gene is TRBD1 (5 bases). V shed 4 bases and J shed 5 bases, with 9 bases lying between them. Germline loops: CDR1 MNHNS, CDR2 SASEGT. The CDR3 covers 13 residues. CDR3 DNA: TGTGCCAGCAGTGCAGGGAGGCGAAACACCATATATTTT. Its protein is CASSAGRRNTIYF.

As concerns this clone: The germline gene is not matched at one end of the junction; a read error may be the cause. The chain uses TRBV7-9 and TRBJ1-3; 12 positions match TRBD1. The CDR3 loop spans 19 amino acids. Germline CDR1 SEHNR, CDR2 FQNEAQ (reference sequence). The CDR3 reads CSSSHPRDRGQVSGNTIYF. CDR3 DNA sequence: TGTTCCAGCAGCCACCCTCGGGACAGGGGGCAAGTGTCTGGAAACACCATATATTTT.

This CDR3 is CASSSYRFTEAFF. The CDR3 DNA reads TGTGCCAGCAGTTCTTATCGGTTCACTGAAGCTTTCTTT. The rearrangement joins TRBV28 to TRBJ1-1; D gene uncertain. In germline, CDR1 is MDHEN, CDR2 SYDVKM. V was cut by 4 bases and J by 4 bases, with 10 bases left in between. This CDR3 contains 13 residues.

The chain uses TRBV12-5 and TRBJ2-1; tentatively, D is TRBD1 (6 bases). The CDR3 has 16 residues. V was cut by 0 bases and J by 6 bases, with 15 bases left in between. Germline-derived CDR1 and CDR2 are LGHNT and FRNRAP. The CDR3: CASGLVQGQQGNEQFF. The DNA for the CDR3 is TGTGCTAGTGGTTTGGTACAGGGACAACAGGGCAATGAGCAGTTCTTC.

The chain couples TRBV6-1 to TRBJ1-1; D gene uncertain. V shed 3 bases and J shed 9 bases, with 14 bases lying between them. The CDR3 consists of 13 residues. Germline values: CDR1 MNHNS, CDR2 SASEGT. CDR3 region: CASSDARVQQAFF. CDR3 nucleotide sequence: TGTGCCAGCAGTGATGCGAGGGTTCAACAAGCTTTCTTT.

The rearrangement joins TRBV4-3 to TRBJ1-4; D possibly corresponds to TRBD1 (6 bases). The CDR3 spans 19 residues. The germline gives CDR1 LGHNA, CDR2 YSLEER. Trimming left V 0 bases short and J 0 bases short, with 17 bases between. The CDR3 loop is CASSQEWSGEGATNEKLFF. The DNA of the CDR3 is TGCGCCAGCAGCCAAGAATGGTCAGGGGAGGGGGCAACTAATGAAAAACTGTTTTTT.

V is TRBV6-5 and J is TRBJ2-5, with 7 nucleotides matching TRBD2. The CDR3 runs to 13 residues. The V gene end was trimmed by 6 bases and the J gene end by 3 bases; junction bases not matched to a gene: 4. Germline V gene data show CDR1 as MNHEY and CDR2 as SVGAGI. The CDR3 nucleotides are TGTGCCAGCAGCTTGGGACTAAAAGAGACCCAGTACTTC. Protein: CASSLGLKETQYF.

V usage is TRBV28 and J usage is TRBJ1-2; 10 nucleotides agree with TRBD1. From germline, CDR1 is MDHEN and CDR2 SYDVKM. V was pared by 5 bases and J by 5 bases, with 14 bases of the junction left unmatched. The CDR3 contains 17 residues. The CDR3 DNA reads TGTGCCAGCAGTCCCTTACCCGGACAGGGGGGACTATATGGCTACACCTTC. Translated: CASSPLPGQGGLYGYTF.

The genes are TRBV28 and TRBJ2-7; TRBD2 is a possible D gene (6 bases). The CDR3 consists of 14 residues. Per the germline V gene, CDR1 is MDHEN and CDR2 is SYDVKM. V dropped 5 bases and J dropped 4 bases, with 15 bases sitting between them. In DNA, the CDR3 is TGTGCCAGCAGTCCCGCGGGGAGCCCTTACGAGCAGTACGTC. Translation: CASSPAGSPYEQYV.

The V gene is TRBV19, the J gene TRBJ1-5; D is undetermined. The V end lost 5 bases, the J end lost 1 base, and 21 bases lay between the germline ends. CDR1 is LNHDA and CDR2 is SQIVND in the germline V gene (reference sequence). This CDR3 comprises 18 residues. The CDR3 reads CASSEAGSRGASNQPQHF. In DNA, the CDR3 is TGTGCCAGTAGTGAGGCGGGATCTCGGGGAGCCAGCAATCAGCCCCAGCATTTT.

The chain is built from TRBV6-1 and TRBJ2-3, with 7 bases lining up with TRBD2. Trimming removed 7 bases from V and 0 bases from J; junction bases left unmatched: 7. Germline CDR1 reads MNHNS; CDR2 reads SASEGT. The CDR3 loop spans 15 amino acids. The CDR3 here is CASTEGGSSTDTQYF. CDR3 DNA sequence: TGTGCCAGCACCGAGGGAGGGTCTAGCACAGATACGCAGTATTTT.